This passage covers 2 T cell receptor beta chains from one sample sequenced in a study of OX40 agonist ivuxolimab in advanced cancers. Method: immunoSEQ multiplex PCR; TCRdb's copy keeps in-frame clones and lacks some. The sample comprises 55,000 to 70,000 clones, 80% of which are singletons, and 0.95% to 1.5% rests with the top ten. The sequencing here drew on CD4+ or CD8+ T cells sorted from blood, taken in a trial of the OX40 agonist ivuxolimab. The receptor set was obtained from an adult with an advanced solid tumor such as melanoma, head and neck, liver or kidney cancer.

The CDR3 spells CASSSGQGTSGANVLTF. CDR3 nucleotide sequence: TGCGCCAGCAGCTCGGGACAGGGGACCTCTGGGGCCAACGTCCTGACTTTC. The chain couples TRBV5-1 to TRBJ2-6; 10 nucleotides align to TRBD1. The CDR3 sequence is 17 residues long. Looked up from germline, CDR1 is SGHRS and CDR2 is YFSETQ. Trimming removed 3 bases from V and 0 bases from J; junction bases left unmatched: 3.

The rearrangement joins TRBV7-9 to TRBJ1-2; D may be TRBD1 (5 bases). CDR1 is SEHNR and CDR2 is FQNEAQ in the germline V gene (reference sequence). The length of the CDR3 is 13 residues. The V and J ends lost 6 bases and 1 base respectively, with 9 bases between them. CDR3 nucleotides: TGTGCCAGCAGATTGGGGGATAACTATGGCTACACCTTC. Translation: CASRLGDNYGYTF.